This TCR beta chain was documented in a study of blood T cell repertoires in COVID-19. About the study: Italy, Spain and the United States were the sources of the convalescent and acute COVID-19 samples. Sources were T cells, B-cell-depleted T cells, or PBMCs; the material itself was cDNA or gDNA.

A word on this clone: One junction end disagrees with the germline gene, perhaps due to a read error.

The CDR3 contains 16 residues. Per germline, CDR1 LNHNV and CDR2 YYDKDF (reference sequence). Data came from immunoSEQ multiplex PCR; TCRdb stores just in-frame clones and leaves some out. Here the sample spans 120,000 to 150,000 clones, more than 80% being singletons. The source material was peripheral blood. This sequence was found in an elderly woman with acute or convalescent COVID-19. This chain joins TRBV15 and TRBJ2-3; 9 bases align to TRBD1. DNA of the CDR3: TGTGCCACCAGCCTGGGGGGGGACAGGGTCACAAATACGCAGTATTTT. Its protein is CATSLGGDRVTNTQYF.